This is a list of T cell receptor beta chains from one sample in a study of shared clonotypes between healthy human individuals. The assay was immunoSEQ multiplex PCR, and TCRdb's table has in-frame clones only and misses some. The sample holds over a million clones, around 82% seen once. The sample comprised memory CD4+ T cells from PBMCs. These receptors were taken from a man in his late teens or twenties in good health. Some clones in this sample may be carry-over from other donors' samples. The CDR3 runs from the conserved cysteine through the conserved F or W. Each record gives: V gene, D gene, clone size, J gene, CDR3 DNA, CDR3 protein. The D gene is left open where the match is weak. Only part of the rows carry a size: once, few, many, or a class if the clone is expanded.

V: TRBV5-1; D: .; size: .; J: TRBJ1-1; DNA: TGCGCCAGCAGCTTGAACGAGGGCACTGAAGCTTTCTTT; CDR3: CASSLNEGTEAFF
V: TRBV7-3; D: TRBD2; size: few; J: TRBJ2-3; DNA: TGTGCCAGCAGCTTAACGTCTAGCGGGATGGGTACGCAGTATTTT; CDR3: CASSLTSSGMGTQYF
V: TRBV9; D: .; size: .; J: TRBJ1-5; DNA: TGTGCCAGCAGCGCCCCTCCCTTGGGAGCAGGATTTATTAGTAATCAGCCCCAGCATTTT; CDR3: CASSAPPLGAGFISNQPQHF
V: TRBV6-5; D: .; size: .; J: TRBJ2-3; DNA: TGTGCCAGCAGAGGGACAAAATCGTTTACGCAGTATTTT; CDR3: CASRGTKSFTQYF
V: TRBV15; D: .; size: .; J: TRBJ1-5; DNA: TGTGCCACCAGCAGGGGGGAGAGATTGGCCCAGCCCCAGCATTTT; CDR3: CATSRGERLAQPQHF
V: TRBV19; D: TRBD1; size: .; J: TRBJ2-2; DNA: TGTGCCAGTAGTAGACAGGGTGAGGCCGGGGAGCTGTTTTTT; CDR3: CASSRQGEAGELFF
V: TRBV28; D: .; size: .; J: TRBJ2-1; DNA: TGTGCCAGCACCAGAGGGGGAAGCTACAATGAGCAGTTCTTC; CDR3: CASTRGGSYNEQFF
V: TRBV19; D: .; size: .; J: TRBJ1-3; DNA: TGTGCCAGTAGTATTCCAGGGACCTCTGGAAACACCATATATTTT; CDR3: CASSIPGTSGNTIYF
V: TRBV28; D: TRBD1; size: .; J: TRBJ1-4; DNA: TGTGCCAGCAGTTCCCGGTGGCACAGGGGAGCCGTGGGGGGTGGAAAACTGTTTTTT; CDR3: CASSSRWHRGAVGGGKLFF
V: TRBV4-2; D: .; size: .; J: TRBJ1-2; DNA: TGTGCCAGCGTCGGGGGCGGGAGGCGAGCGTATGGCTACACCTTC; CDR3: CASVGGGRRAYGYTF
V: TRBV19; D: .; size: .; J: TRBJ1-6; DNA: TGTGCCAGTAGTACCAAGGACGGGAGTTATAATTCACCCCTCCACTTT; CDR3: CASSTKDGSYNSPLHF
V: TRBV30; D: .; size: .; J: TRBJ1-1; DNA: TGTGCCTGGACAAAAGCGCCGACAGTAAACACTGAAGCTTTCTTT; CDR3: CAWTKAPTVNTEAFF
V: TRBV28; D: .; size: .; J: TRBJ1-5; DNA: TGTGCCAGCAGCGCCAGACGGATTTCCACCCACTACAATCAGCCCCAGCATTTT; CDR3: CASSARRISTHYNQPQHF
V: TRBV7-2; D: .; size: .; J: TRBJ1-1; DNA: TGTGCCAGCAGCCTCAACCCCTCCGGAGGCAATAGTCAGAACACTGAAGCTTTCTTT; CDR3: CASSLNPSGGNSQNTEAFF
V: TRBV4-2; D: TRBD2; size: once; J: TRBJ2-1; DNA: TGTGCCAGCAGGAACCGCGGACTAGCCGATGAGCAGTTCTTC; CDR3: CASRNRGLADEQFF
V: TRBV9; D: TRBD2; size: .; J: TRBJ2-5; DNA: TGTGCCAGCAGCCAGGGACTAGGCACAATAGAGACCCAGTACTTC; CDR3: CASSQGLGTIETQYF
V: TRBV6-5; D: TRBD1; size: .; J: TRBJ1-1; DNA: TGTGCCAGCAGGAGGGACAGGGGTTCGGTCACTGAAGCTTTCTTT; CDR3: CASRRDRGSVTEAFF
V: TRBV7-9; D: .; size: .; J: TRBJ2-5; DNA: TGTGCCAGCAGTCCCAGGGGACAACGTCTAGAGACCCAGTACTTC; CDR3: CASSPRGQRLETQYF
V: TRBV4-1; D: .; size: .; J: TRBJ1-3; DNA: TGCGCCAGCAGCCAAGTTGATTTCAGGGGCTCTGGAAACACCATATATTTT; CDR3: CASSQVDFRGSGNTIYF